These T cell receptor beta chains were read from a single sample in a study of shared clonotypes between healthy human individuals. The data were produced by immunoSEQ multiplex PCR, yet TCRdb's version contains in-frame clones alone and is incomplete. The sample lists about 2.1 million clones; 93% were seen once. The sequenced sample was naive CD8+ T cells from PBMCs. The source of these receptors is a man aged 18 to 29 in good health. Some clones in this sample may be carry-over from other donors' samples. Both conserved end residues are part of each CDR3. Fields, in order: clone size, J gene, V gene, CDR3 protein. Size values are once, few and many counts, or a class for expanded clones, and some rows have none.

>.|TRBJ1-2|TRBV12-1
CASSFGSRDVRGYTF
>few|TRBJ2-7|TRBV27
CASSPSGYPEQYF
>.|TRBJ1-4|TRBV29-1
CSVVDWGQGSEKLFF
>.|TRBJ2-1|TRBV7-8
CASSLEAGVGNEQFF
>.|TRBJ1-3|TRBV15
CATSRDYGPGNTIYF
>.|TRBJ2-7|TRBV9
CASSATGGSGRSYEQYF
>.|TRBJ2-2|TRBV27
CASSPSGTGELFF
>.|TRBJ2-6|TRBV15
CATGAEASGANVLTF
>.|TRBJ2-7|TRBV28
CASSFSGPGYEQYF
>.|TRBJ2-2|TRBV27
CASSFLPGQPTGELFF
>.|TRBJ1-4|TRBV4-2
CASSQDRGQGEKLFF
>.|TRBJ1-2|TRBV9
CASTTGAAGYTF
>.|TRBJ2-1|TRBV21-1
CASSPGTGNEQFF
>.|TRBJ1-2|TRBV5-5
CASSLGPGAGRFNYGYTF
>once|TRBJ2-7|TRBV28
CASSPGTSEISYEQYF
>once|TRBJ1-1|TRBV7-2
CASSPRRGLNTEAFF
>.|TRBJ1-2|TRBV28
CASSTKDRGDGYTF
>.|TRBJ2-7|TRBV7-8
CASSEATPGEQYF
>.|TRBJ1-2|TRBV28
CASSLQGDYGYTF
>.|TRBJ2-1|TRBV2
CASIGTSGWGNEQFF
>.|TRBJ1-1|TRBV7-8
CASSEGGPEAFF
>.|TRBJ2-7|TRBV29-1
CSVVAGDYLGEQYF
>.|TRBJ2-2|TRBV30
CAWSWGGTGELFF
>.|TRBJ1-4|TRBV29-1
CSVEKAGTEEKLFF
>.|TRBJ2-1|TRBV9
CASSALHKGNEQFF
>few|TRBJ1-1|TRBV30
CAWSVQGVNGKNTEAFF
>.|TRBJ1-2|TRBV7-9
CASSLGGGQGVGGYTF
>.|TRBJ1-1|TRBV6-5
CASSHQGSLATEAFF
>.|TRBJ2-1|TRBV29-1
CSVNGLAGRLGYNEQFF
>.|TRBJ2-1|TRBV7-9
CASSSPPRDGSYNEQFF
>.|TRBJ2-7|TRBV11-2
CASSLEYPATYEQYF
>few|TRBJ1-5|TRBV30
CAWSVGVAQHF
>.|TRBJ2-7|TRBV9
CASSGGNLNEQYF
>.|TRBJ2-3|TRBV27
CASSLSVGRTDTQYF
>.|TRBJ1-5|TRBV11-2
CASRQGGPGQPQHF
>.|TRBJ2-3|TRBV9
CASSARYWTSGNAPSTDTQYF
>.|TRBJ1-1|TRBV27
CASSLGVGVTEAFF
>.|TRBJ2-3|TRBV2
CASRQQGADTQYF
>.|TRBJ2-1|TRBV27
CASSTKREGDDEQFF
>.|TRBJ2-7|TRBV27
CASSLSSGTYEQYF
>.|TRBJ1-1|TRBV7-2
CASSPTTGMNTEAFF
>.|TRBJ2-7|TRBV5-8
CASSFGPAGGEQYF
>.|TRBJ1-2|TRBV20-1
CSARQSYGYTF
>.|TRBJ1-1|TRBV10-3
CAISDWGTNTEAFF
>.|TRBJ2-7|TRBV6-1
CATRAQAHEQYF